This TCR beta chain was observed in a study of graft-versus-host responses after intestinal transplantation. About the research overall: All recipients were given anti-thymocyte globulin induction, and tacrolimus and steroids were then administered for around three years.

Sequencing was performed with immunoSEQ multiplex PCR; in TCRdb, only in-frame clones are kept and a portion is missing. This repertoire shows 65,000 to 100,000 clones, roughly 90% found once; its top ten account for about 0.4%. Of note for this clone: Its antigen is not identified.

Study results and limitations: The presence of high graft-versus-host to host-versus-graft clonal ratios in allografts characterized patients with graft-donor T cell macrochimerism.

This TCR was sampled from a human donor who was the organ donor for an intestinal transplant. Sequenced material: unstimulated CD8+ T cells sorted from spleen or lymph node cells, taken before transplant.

The CDR3 sequence: CASSEVGGNQPQHF. CDR3 DNA: TGTGCCAGCAGCGAGGTGGGGGGAAATCAGCCCCAGCATTTT. The chain recombines TRBV7-9 with TRBJ1-5; D is possibly TRBD1 (5 bases). CDR3 length equals 14 residues. V lost 5 bases and J lost 4, with 12 bases in between. Germline V gene sequence: CDR1 SEHNR, CDR2 FQNEAQ (reference sequence).